This TCR beta chain was retrieved from a study of T cells in Graves' hyperthyroidism and ophthalmopathy. Study-wide results and limits: Prediction of ophthalmopathy progression came a median around 6 months pre-onset.

RNA transcripts gave rise to amplified TCR beta CDR3 regions. RT-PCR in the first round (using the HTBI primer set) targeted the TCR CDR3. A single record per CDR3 protein comes from TCRdb applying MiXCR to the multiplex PCR reads. This sample has roughly 260,000 distinct CDR3 sequences, with more than 14% found just once. The diagnoses drew upon clinical symptoms, serum thyroxine and TRAb, thyroid ultrasound and orbital computed tomography. The CDR3 covers 16 residues. Per germline, CDR1 SEHNR and CDR2 FQNEAQ (reference sequence). V gave up 5 bases and J gave up 2 bases; unmatched junction bases: 4. This clonotype occurred many times. The antigen remains undetermined.

Material: blood. This rearrangement joins TRBV7-9 to TRBJ2-1; 12 nucleotides line up with TRBD2. This receptor was obtained from a woman in her thirties or forties with Graves' hyperthyroidism that later progressed to Graves' ophthalmopathy. In DNA form, the CDR3 reads TGTGCCAGCAGCCTCAGACTAGCGGGAGCCTACAATGAGCAGTTCTTC. Its translation: CASSLRLAGAYNEQFF.